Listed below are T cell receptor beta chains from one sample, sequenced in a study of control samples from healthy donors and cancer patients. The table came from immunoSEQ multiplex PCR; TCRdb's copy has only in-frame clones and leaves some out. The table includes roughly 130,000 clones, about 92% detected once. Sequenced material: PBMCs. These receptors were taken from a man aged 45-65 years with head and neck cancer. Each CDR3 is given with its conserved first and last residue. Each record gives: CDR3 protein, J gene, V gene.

CDR3 protein: CASSTGTEETQYF
J gene: TRBJ2-5
V gene: TRBV5-4

CDR3 protein: CASSQVHGGITDTQYF
J gene: TRBJ2-3
V gene: TRBV3-1/TRBV3-2

CDR3 protein: CASSQSWGIGAFF
J gene: TRBJ1-1
V gene: TRBV12-3/TRBV12-4

CDR3 protein: CASSPGQGNRGYTF
J gene: TRBJ1-2
V gene: TRBV5-1

CDR3 protein: CASSLVGSYNEQFF
J gene: TRBJ2-1
V gene: TRBV5-1

CDR3 protein: CASSFRSGGGEQFF
J gene: TRBJ2-1
V gene: TRBV11-2

CDR3 protein: CASSQAGTETQYF
J gene: TRBJ2-5
V gene: TRBV4-3

CDR3 protein: CASSLEDGQAAESNYGYTF
J gene: TRBJ1-2
V gene: TRBV5-6

CDR3 protein: CASSFQENTEAFF
J gene: TRBJ1-1
V gene: TRBV6-4

CDR3 protein: CASANHPIQKDSPLHF
J gene: TRBJ1-6
V gene: TRBV12-5

CDR3 protein: CASSQRKCPRTGVRAPMNTEAFF
J gene: TRBJ1-1
V gene: TRBV3-1/TRBV3-2

CDR3 protein: CASDPGLATHEQFF
J gene: TRBJ2-1
V gene: TRBV2

CDR3 protein: CSVESWTSISGNTIYF
J gene: TRBJ1-3
V gene: TRBV29-1

CDR3 protein: CASGRTNAPYEQYF
J gene: TRBJ2-7
V gene: TRBV5-1

CDR3 protein: CASSPRGGTYEQYF
J gene: TRBJ2-7
V gene: TRBV11-3

CDR3 protein: CASSLIQGPSSYNEQFF
J gene: TRBJ2-1
V gene: TRBV5-1

CDR3 protein: CASSRPRDRVGQETQYF
J gene: TRBJ2-5
V gene: TRBV7-9

CDR3 protein: CASSELTDRGRAFF
J gene: TRBJ1-1
V gene: TRBV6-1

CDR3 protein: CASSLAGAGNTEAFF
J gene: TRBJ1-1
V gene: TRBV11-3

CDR3 protein: CASSVRRGVNYGYTF
J gene: TRBJ1-2
V gene: TRBV7-2

CDR3 protein: CASSQASDYGYTF
J gene: TRBJ1-2
V gene: TRBV3-1/TRBV3-2

CDR3 protein: CASSIEDGIANYGYTF
J gene: TRBJ1-2
V gene: TRBV6-2/TRBV6-3

CDR3 protein: CATSRFQETQYF
J gene: TRBJ2-5
V gene: TRBV15

CDR3 protein: CASSLPGRRFF
J gene: TRBJ1-2
V gene: TRBV6-5

CDR3 protein: CASSEGGGDEQFF
J gene: TRBJ2-1
V gene: TRBV6-1

CDR3 protein: CASSLGANTEAFF
J gene: TRBJ1-1
V gene: TRBV5-1

CDR3 protein: CASSSGGVSTDTQYF
J gene: TRBJ2-3
V gene: TRBV7-2

CDR3 protein: CASSTPGGRVNSETQYF
J gene: TRBJ2-5
V gene: TRBV7-9

CDR3 protein: CSASGGGLNEQFF
J gene: TRBJ2-1
V gene: TRBV29-1

CDR3 protein: CASSLSGYEEKLFF
J gene: TRBJ1-4
V gene: TRBV7-6

CDR3 protein: CASTTSTGDMETQYF
J gene: TRBJ2-5
V gene: TRBV5-4

CDR3 protein: CASNKGGGYEQYF
J gene: TRBJ2-7
V gene: TRBV7-9

CDR3 protein: CASSEPGGGGYGYTF
J gene: TRBJ1-2
V gene: TRBV2